These 18 T cell receptor beta chains were sequenced from one sample in a study of T cell repertoires in cytomegalovirus infection. TCRdb passed the reads through MiXCR, listing each CDR3 protein once. This repertoire shows around 210,000 distinct CDR3 sequences, 6% to 8% found once; its top ten account for about 6.5%. Sequenced input: PBMCs. These receptors were collected from a human donor in good health (CMV status not recorded). Some clones in this sample may be carry-over from other donors' samples.

The chain couples TRBV14 to TRBJ2-2; D ambiguous. Germline V lookup: CDR1 SGHDN, CDR2 FVKESK. This CDR3 has 13 amino acids. V was pared by 0 bases and J by 7 bases, with 6 bases between. In DNA form, the CDR3 reads TGTGCCAGCAGCCAAGATAGACACGGGGAGCTGTTTTTT. Residues: CASSQDRHGELFF.

This clonotype was seen many times. The chain recombines TRBV7-2 with TRBJ1-2; 12 bases align to TRBD1. This CDR3 region has 15 residues. Germline trimming cut 5 bases from V and 4 bases from J; bases unmatched to any gene: 5. CDR1 and CDR2 (germline): SGHTA, FQGNSA. CDR3 in DNA: TGTGCCAGCAGCGTCCCGGGACAGGGGGCCTATGGCTACACCTTC. It encodes CASSVPGQGAYGYTF.

In this sample, this clonotype turned up many times. The gene calls are TRBV6-5 and TRBJ2-7; D perhaps matches TRBD2 (6 bases). With 0 bases removed from V and 4 bases from J, the gap between germline ends came to 7 bases. Germline-derived CDR1 and CDR2 are MNHEY and SVGAGI. The CDR3 loop spans 13 amino acids. CDR3 nucleotides: TGTGCCAGCAGTTACTCAGGGAGGTACGAGCAGTACTTC. This sequence encodes CASSYSGRYEQYF.

This clonotype appeared many times. The chain couples TRBV7-2 to TRBJ1-5; 9 bases agree with TRBD1. The length of the CDR3 is 14 residues. CDR1 SGHTA and CDR2 FQGNSA come from the germline V gene. The ends lost 4 bases at V and 4 bases at J; junction bases unmatched: 2. This CDR3 is CASSWDRVNQPQHF. The CDR3 nucleotides are TGTGCCAGCAGCTGGGACAGGGTAAATCAGCCCCAGCATTTT.

J is TRBJ2-1 and V is TRBV5-1, with D unresolved. Germline assignment: CDR1 SGHRS and CDR2 YFSETQ. The CDR3 runs 13 residues. V gave up 0 bases and J gave up 4 bases, with 5 bases separating them. As DNA, the CDR3 is TGCGCCAGCAGCTTGGTGACATACAATGAGCAGTTCTTC. The encoded protein is CASSLVTYNEQFF.

This clonotype was seen ten or more times. The chain joins TRBV12-3 or TRBV12-4 to TRBJ1-6, with D maybe TRBD1 (6 bases). There are 15 residues in the CDR3. The V end was cut by 3 bases, the J end by 10 bases, with 16 bases between. CDR3 region: CASSLFRGAESPLHF. The CDR3 nucleotides are TGTGCCAGCAGTTTGTTTCGGGGGGCCGAATCACCCCTCCACTTT.

This clonotype occurred many times. The V gene is TRBV13, the J gene TRBJ2-7; 7 bases are shared with TRBD2. Unmatched junction bases numbered 5, after V lost 7 bases and J lost 2 bases. Germline V gene lookup returns CDR1 PRHDT and CDR2 FYEKMQ (reference sequence). The length of the CDR3 is 13 residues. As DNA, the CDR3 is TGTGCCAGCACCCGACGGGGGGCCTACGAGCAGTACTTC. Its translation is CASTRRGAYEQYF.

At least ten counts were recorded for this clonotype. This chain links TRBV20-1 with TRBJ2-1, with TRBD1 as a possible D gene (6 bases). V lost 2 bases and J 0 bases, leaving 14 bases between the germline ends. CDR3 size: 16 residues. In germline, CDR1 is DFQATT, CDR2 SNEGSKA (reference sequence). In nucleotides, the CDR3 is TGCAGTGCTAGACCAACAGGGTCTAGCTCCTACAATGAGCAGTTCTTC. It is translated as CSARPTGSSSYNEQFF.

The chain recombines TRBV19 with TRBJ1-5; a possible D gene is TRBD1 (5 bases). The CDR3 extends over 16 amino acids. From germline, CDR1 is LNHDA and CDR2 SQIVND (reference sequence). The V and J ends lost 4 bases and 2 bases respectively, with 15 bases between them. This CDR3 is CASSTQTVRGNQPQHF. In nucleotides, the CDR3 is TGTGCCAGTAGTACCCAGACAGTTCGGGGCAATCAGCCCCAGCATTTT.

The table lists this clonotype with many counts. This sequence joins TRBV20-1 and TRBJ1-3; D unresolved. Germline V CDR1 and CDR2: DFQATT, SNEGSKA (reference sequence). Trimming pared 6 bases from V and 4 bases from J, leaving 16 bases between. The CDR3 is 14 residues long. CDR3 protein: CSANPGLGGNTIYF. Here the CDR3 DNA reads TGCAGTGCGAACCCCGGCCTAGGGGGAAACACCATATATTTT.

Many counts were recorded for this clonotype. The V gene is TRBV6-2 or TRBV6-3, the J gene TRBJ2-3, with TRBD2 identical over 8 bases. This CDR3 region has 14 residues. Germline V gives CDR1 MNHEY, CDR2 SVGEGT. V gave up 6 bases and J gave up 1 base; unmatched junction bases: 3. The DNA of the CDR3 is TGTGCCAGCAGCAGCGGGGGTGGCACAGATACGCAGTATTTT. Translated: CASSSGGGTDTQYF.

This clonotype showed up many times. The chain employs TRBV4-2 and TRBJ2-7, with TRBD2 as a possible D gene (5 bases). V lost 1 base to trimming and J lost 1 base, with 14 bases between them. This CDR3 has 16 amino acids. The germline V gene encodes CDR1 LGHNA and CDR2 YNFKEQ. CDR3 nucleotide sequence: TGTGCCAGCAGCCAAGCCGCAGTCCGGGGTTCCTACGAGCAGTACTTC. This sequence encodes CASSQAAVRGSYEQYF.

This clonotype was seen ten or more times. The V and J genes are TRBV7-9 and TRBJ1-2; 8 bases map to TRBD1. The CDR3 sequence is 15 residues long. The V segment lost 3 bases and the J segment 2 bases; nucleotides outside the gene matches: 5. Per the germline V gene, CDR1 is SEHNR and CDR2 is FQNEAQ (reference sequence). DNA for the CDR3: TGTGCCAGCAGCTTCCCGGACAGGGCAAACTATGGCTACACCTTC. It is translated as CASSFPDRANYGYTF. The full variable domain, its missing parts supplied by reference TRBV7-9 and TRBJ1-2, is DTGVSQNPRHKITKRGQNVTFRCDPISEHNRLYWYRQTLGQGPEFLTYFQNEAQLEKSRLLSDRFSAERPKGSFSTLEIQRTEQGDSAMYLCASSFPDRANYGYTFGSGTRLTVV.

This clonotype was recorded at least ten times. The J gene is TRBJ1-4, the V gene TRBV7-2, with D tentatively TRBD1 (6 bases). The V end lost 5 bases, the J end lost 8 bases, and 24 bases lay between the germline ends. CDR1 and CDR2 from the germline V gene are SGHTA and FQGNSA. The CDR3 consists of 17 residues. In DNA form, the CDR3 reads TGTGCCAGCAGCCCCGTTCGAGGGGGGGGGCTAGGGGAAAAACTGTTTTTT. It codes for CASSPVRGGGLGEKLFF.

The table lists this clonotype with many counts. V is TRBV20-1 and J is TRBJ1-5, with 7 nucleotides matching TRBD1. The CDR3 is made up of 17 amino acids. Unmatched junction bases numbered 10, after V lost 1 base and J lost 1 base. In germline, CDR1 is DFQATT, CDR2 SNEGSKA (reference sequence). CDR3 loop: CSARGTGATGSNQPQHF. The CDR3 DNA follows: TGCAGTGCTAGAGGGACAGGAGCTACTGGGAGCAATCAGCCCCAGCATTTT.

The chain links TRBV29-1 to TRBJ2-7, with D possibly matching TRBD1 (6 bases). The length of the CDR3 is 15 residues. V lost 3 bases and J lost 2, with 17 bases in between. The germline CDR1 and CDR2 sequences are SQVTM and ANQGSEA. The CDR3 loop reads CSVDGWQGSTYEQYF. For the CDR3, the DNA is TGCAGCGTTGATGGGTGGCAGGGGTCGACCTACGAGCAGTACTTC.

Ten or more counts support this clonotype. The chain couples TRBV11-2 to TRBJ1-1, with 9 bases aligning to TRBD1. CDR3 length: 17 amino acids. V was clipped by 4 bases and J by 0 bases; unmatched bases: 9. Germline V CDR1 and CDR2: SGHAT, FQNNGV. CDR3 sequence (DNA): TGTGCCAGCAGCTCTGATTCGGGACAGGGCCTGAACACTGAAGCTTTCTTT. Translating gives CASSSDSGQGLNTEAFF.

This clonotype was seen ten or more times. V and J are TRBV29-1 and TRBJ1-2; weak D call: TRBD1 (6 bases). From germline, CDR1 is SQVTM and CDR2 ANQGSEA. The CDR3 has 12 amino acids. V was cut by 3 bases and J by 8 bases, with 13 bases left in between. This chain's CDR3 is CSVDGGAGGYTF. The CDR3 nucleotides are TGCAGCGTTGACGGGGGCGCAGGAGGCTACACCTTC.